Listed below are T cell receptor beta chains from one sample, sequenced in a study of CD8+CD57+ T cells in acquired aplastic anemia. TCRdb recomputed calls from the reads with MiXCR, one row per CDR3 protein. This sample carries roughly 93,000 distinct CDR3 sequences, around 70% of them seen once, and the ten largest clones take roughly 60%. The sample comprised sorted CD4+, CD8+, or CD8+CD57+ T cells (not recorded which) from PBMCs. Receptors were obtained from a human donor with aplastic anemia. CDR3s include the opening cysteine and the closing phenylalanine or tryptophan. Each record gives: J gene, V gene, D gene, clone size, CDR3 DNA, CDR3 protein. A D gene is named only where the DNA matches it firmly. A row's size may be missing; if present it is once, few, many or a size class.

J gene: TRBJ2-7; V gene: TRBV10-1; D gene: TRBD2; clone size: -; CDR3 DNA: TGCGCCAGCAGTAGGACTAGCGGGGCCATATCCTACGAGCAGTACTTC; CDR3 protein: CASSRTSGAISYEQYF
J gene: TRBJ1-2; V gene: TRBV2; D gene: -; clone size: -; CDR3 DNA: TGTGCCAGCAAGGACGGGGTTGATGGCTACACCTTC; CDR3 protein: CASKDGVDGYTF
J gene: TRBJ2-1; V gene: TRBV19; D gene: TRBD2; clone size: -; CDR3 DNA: TGTGCCAGTAGTACCCTGAGCGGGGGAAACAATGAGCAGTTCTTC; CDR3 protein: CASSTLSGGNNEQFF
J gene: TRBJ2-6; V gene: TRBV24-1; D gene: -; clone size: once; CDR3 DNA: TGTGCCACCAGTGACCCGGGACGGTTCTCTGGGGCCAACGTCCTGACTTTC; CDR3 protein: CATSDPGRFSGANVLTF
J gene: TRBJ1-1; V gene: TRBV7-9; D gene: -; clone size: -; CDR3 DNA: TGTGCCAGCAGCTTCAGGACAGCCAACACTGAAGCTTTCTTT; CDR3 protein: CASSFRTANTEAFF
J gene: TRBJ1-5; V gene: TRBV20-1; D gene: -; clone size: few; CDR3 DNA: TGCAGTGCGATACGGGACATAGGAATCAGCAATCAGCCCCAGCATTTT; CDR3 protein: CSAIRDIGISNQPQHF
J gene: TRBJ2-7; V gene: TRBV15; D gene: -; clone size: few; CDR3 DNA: TGTGCCACCAGCGCTACTCGGCTCACTAGCTCCTACGAGCAGTACTTC; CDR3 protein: CATSATRLTSSYEQYF
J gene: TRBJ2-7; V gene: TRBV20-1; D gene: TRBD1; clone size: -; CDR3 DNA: TGCAGTGCTAGGTCTTTGGGACAGGACCACGAGCAGTACTTC; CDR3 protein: CSARSLGQDHEQYF
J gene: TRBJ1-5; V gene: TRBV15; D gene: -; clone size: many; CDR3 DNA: TGTGCCACCAGTATGGGGGTCCCCCAGCCCCAGCATTTT; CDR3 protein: CATSMGVPQPQHF
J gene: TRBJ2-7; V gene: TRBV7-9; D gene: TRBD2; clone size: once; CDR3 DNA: TGTGCCAGCAGCCTCAGCGGGAGGGCCGACCACGAGCAGTACTTC; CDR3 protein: CASSLSGRADHEQYF
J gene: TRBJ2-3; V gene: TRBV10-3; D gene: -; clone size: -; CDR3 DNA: TGTGCCATCAGTCCGGGTAGGCTCGACACAGATACGCAGTATTTT; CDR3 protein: CAISPGRLDTDTQYF
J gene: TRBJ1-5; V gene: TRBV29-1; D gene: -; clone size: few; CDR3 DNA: TGCAGCGTTTCGGAGGGGCTGTTGGGCAATCAGCCCCAGCATTTT; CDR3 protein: CSVSEGLLGNQPQHF
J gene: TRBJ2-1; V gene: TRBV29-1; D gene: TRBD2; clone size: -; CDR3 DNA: TGCAGCTTAACGGGAGCGGGAGAGTCCTACAATGAGCAGTTCTTC; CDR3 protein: CSLTGAGESYNEQFF
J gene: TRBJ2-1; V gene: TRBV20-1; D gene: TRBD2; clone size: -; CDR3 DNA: TGCAGTGCTAGAGATCCTAGCGGGAGGATTCGGCAGTTCTTC; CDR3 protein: CSARDPSGRIRQFF
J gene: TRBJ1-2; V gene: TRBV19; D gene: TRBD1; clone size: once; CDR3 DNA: TGTGCCAGTAGTATCCAGGGGGGAGGTGGCTACACCTTC; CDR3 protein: CASSIQGGGGYTF
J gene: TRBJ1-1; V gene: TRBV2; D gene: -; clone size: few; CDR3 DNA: TGTGCCAGCAGTGAGGGTAAGATGAACACTGAAGCTTTCTTT; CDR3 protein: CASSEGKMNTEAFF
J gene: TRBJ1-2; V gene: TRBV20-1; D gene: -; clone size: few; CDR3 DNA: TGCAGTGCTAGACCTGTGGGGGAAGCTAACTATGGCTACACCTTC; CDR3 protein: CSARPVGEANYGYTF
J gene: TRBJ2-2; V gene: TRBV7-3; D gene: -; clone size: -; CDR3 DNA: TGTGCCAGCAGCTTAACTGGAGGGGCAAGGGAGCTGTTTTTT; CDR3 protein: CASSLTGGARELFF
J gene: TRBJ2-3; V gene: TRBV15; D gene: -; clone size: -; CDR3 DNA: TGTGCCACCAGCATCCGGGACACGGAGGCAGATACGCAGTATTTT; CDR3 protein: CATSIRDTEADTQYF
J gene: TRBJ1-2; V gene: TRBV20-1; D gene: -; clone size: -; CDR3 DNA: TGCAGTGCTTTTCCGTTCGGGGGGGACTATGGCTACACCTTC; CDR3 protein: CSAFPFGGDYGYTF
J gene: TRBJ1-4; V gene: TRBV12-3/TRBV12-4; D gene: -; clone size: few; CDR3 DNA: TGTGCCAGTTCGGAGGCGGAAAAACTGTTTTTT; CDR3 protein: CASSEAEKLFF
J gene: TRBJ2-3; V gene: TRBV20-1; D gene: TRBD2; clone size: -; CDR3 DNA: TGCAGTGCTAGACCTAGCGGGGGGGTGGATACGCAGTATTTT; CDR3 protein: CSARPSGGVDTQYF
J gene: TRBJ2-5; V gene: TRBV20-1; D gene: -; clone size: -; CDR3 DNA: TGCAGTGCTAGCGAACGAGAGACCCAGTACTTC; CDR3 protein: CSASERETQYF
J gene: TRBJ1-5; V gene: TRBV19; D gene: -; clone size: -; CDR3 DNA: TGTGCCAGTAGACCCCCGGGACTACTTAGCAATCAGCCCCAGCATTTT; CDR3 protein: CASRPPGLLSNQPQHF
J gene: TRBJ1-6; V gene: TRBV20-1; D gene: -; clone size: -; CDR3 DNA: TGCAGTGCTAGAGATTTAATTAGACAAGCAGGAAATAATTCACCCCTCCACTTT; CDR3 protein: CSARDLIRQAGNNSPLHF
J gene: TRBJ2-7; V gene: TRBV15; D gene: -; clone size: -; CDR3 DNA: TGTGCCACCAGCAGAGGGGGGGGACAATCCTCCTACGAGCAGTACTTC; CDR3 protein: CATSRGGGQSSYEQYF